This T cell receptor (beta chain) was identified during a study of cytomegalovirus exposure and HLA in healthy donors. Study-wide points: Reported results showed that the classifier diagnosed cytomegalovirus status with high specificity and sensitivity.

The V gene end was trimmed by 2 bases and the J gene end by 2 bases; junction bases not matched to a gene: 4. CDR3 length: 15 amino acids. Per the germline V gene, CDR1 is SNHLY and CDR2 is FYNNEI. A multiplex PCR was run with 60 Vbeta primers and 13 Jbeta primers. Measured with immunoSEQ multiplex PCR; TCRdb has only the in-frame clones, and not every one. The repertoire shows 200,000 or so clones; the top ten hold around 0.7%. Comment on this clone: Its antigen is undetermined.

The TCR sequence derives from a boy younger than 18 in good health and CMV-seronegative. The chain couples TRBV2 to TRBJ2-7; 9 bases agree with TRBD2. Sequences were obtained from PBMCs. The CDR3 sequence: CASSEPGLATYEQYF. CDR3 bases: TGTGCCAGCAGTGAACCTGGACTAGCGACCTACGAGCAGTACTTC.